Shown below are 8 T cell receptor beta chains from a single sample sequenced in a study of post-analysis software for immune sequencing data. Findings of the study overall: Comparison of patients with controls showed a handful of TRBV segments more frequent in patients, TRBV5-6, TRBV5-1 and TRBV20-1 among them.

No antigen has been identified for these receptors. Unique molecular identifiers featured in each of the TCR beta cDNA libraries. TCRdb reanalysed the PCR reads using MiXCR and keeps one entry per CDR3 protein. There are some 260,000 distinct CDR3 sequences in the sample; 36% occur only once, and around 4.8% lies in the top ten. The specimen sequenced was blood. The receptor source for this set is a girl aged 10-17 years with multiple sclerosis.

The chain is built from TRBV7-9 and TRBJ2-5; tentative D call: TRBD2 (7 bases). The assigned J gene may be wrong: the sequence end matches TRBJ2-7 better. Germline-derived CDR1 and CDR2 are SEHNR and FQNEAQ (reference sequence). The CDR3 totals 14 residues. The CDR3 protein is CASSFRGGFYEQYF. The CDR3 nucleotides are TGTGCCAGCAGCTTTAGGGGGGGTTTCTACGAGCAGTACTTC.

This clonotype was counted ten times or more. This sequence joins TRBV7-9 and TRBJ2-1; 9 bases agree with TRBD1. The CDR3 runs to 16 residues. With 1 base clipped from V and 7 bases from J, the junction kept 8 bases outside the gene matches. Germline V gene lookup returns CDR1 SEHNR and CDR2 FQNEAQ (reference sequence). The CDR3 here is CASSLGTGTGTNEQFF. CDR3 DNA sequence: TGTGCCAGCAGCTTAGGTACCGGGACAGGGACGAATGAGCAGTTCTTC.

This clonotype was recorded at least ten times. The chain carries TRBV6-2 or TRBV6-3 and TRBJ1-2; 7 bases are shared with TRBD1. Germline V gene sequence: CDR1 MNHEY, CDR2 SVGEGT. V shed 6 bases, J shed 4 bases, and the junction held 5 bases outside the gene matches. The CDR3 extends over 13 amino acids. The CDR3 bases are TGTGCCAGCAGCTCGGGACAGACCTATGGCTACACCTTC. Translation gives CASSSGQTYGYTF.

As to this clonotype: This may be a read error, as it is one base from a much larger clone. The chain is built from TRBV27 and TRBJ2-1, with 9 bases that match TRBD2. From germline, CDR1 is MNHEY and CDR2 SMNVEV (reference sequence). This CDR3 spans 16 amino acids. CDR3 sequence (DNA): TGTACCAGCAGTTTATCAGGCGGGGGGGCCAGCAATGAGCAGTTCTTC. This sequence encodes CTSSLSGGGASNEQFF.

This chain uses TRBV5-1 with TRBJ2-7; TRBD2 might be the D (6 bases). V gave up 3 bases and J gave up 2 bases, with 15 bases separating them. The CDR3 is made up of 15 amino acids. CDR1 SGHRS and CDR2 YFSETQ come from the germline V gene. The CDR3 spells CASSSQGVAAYEQYF. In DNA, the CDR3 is TGCGCCAGCAGCTCCCAGGGAGTAGCGGCCTACGAGCAGTACTTC.

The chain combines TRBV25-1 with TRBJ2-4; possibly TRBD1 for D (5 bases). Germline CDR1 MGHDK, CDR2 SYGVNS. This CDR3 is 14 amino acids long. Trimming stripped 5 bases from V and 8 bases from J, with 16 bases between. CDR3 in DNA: TGTGCCAGCAGTCTGGGGCAAGGTGTGGACATTCAGTACTTC. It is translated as CASSLGQGVDIQYF.

CDR3 in amino acids: CASSLIGLAGNYNEQFF. The CDR3 nucleotides are TGTGCCAGCAGTTTAATCGGACTAGCGGGAAACTACAATGAGCAGTTCTTC. The chain links TRBV6-6 to TRBJ2-1, with 12 bases identical to TRBD2. The CDR3 covers 17 residues. Germline V lookup: CDR1 MNHNY, CDR2 SVGAGI (reference sequence). V shed 4 bases and J 3 bases; nucleotides not matched to a gene: 7.

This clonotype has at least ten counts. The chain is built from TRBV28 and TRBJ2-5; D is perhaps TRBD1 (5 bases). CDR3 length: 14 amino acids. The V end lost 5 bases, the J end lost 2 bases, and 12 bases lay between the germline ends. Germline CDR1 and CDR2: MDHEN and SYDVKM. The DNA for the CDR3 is TGTGCCAGCAGTAGCCCGACAGTGCAAGAGACCCAGTACTTC. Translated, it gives CASSSPTVQETQYF.